This TCR beta chain was identified during a study of CXCR3-negative and CXCR3-positive naive CD8 T cells. With regard to this clonotype: As yet, its antigen is unknown.

The authors made the TRB cDNA libraries by 5' RACE using UMI labels. TCRdb re-called the 5' RACE reads; one entry per CDR3 protein, DNA not given. The sample has some 120,000 distinct CDR3 sequences, and its top ten clones hold around 0.62%. Sorting yielded triplicates of hundreds of thousands of cells for each CD8+ T cell subset. Study-wide results and caveats: CXCR3-negative and CXCR3-positive naive cells shared comparable TRBV-TRBJ usage, but memory cells did not. Naive subsets showed comparable surface CD5, and TCR interaction strength was also inferred from TRB CDR3 physicochemistry. Fresh PBMCs went into most assays, and CXCR3 expression partly declined after cryopreservation. For CXCR3-positive naive cells, TRB CDR3s were more hydrophobic than those of CXCR3-negative naive cells.

Germline lookup yields CDR1 LNHDA and CDR2 SQIVND (reference sequence). This CDR3 comprises 15 residues. The chain is built from TRBV19 and TRBJ2-4. The clonotype was recovered from a human donor in good health. Some clones in this sample may be carry-over from other donors' samples. The sample was naive CXCR3+ CD8+ T cells from blood. This sample's subset: CD45RO-CCR7+CD27+CD95- naive CD8+ T cells expressing CXCR3 (TNR3+). The CDR3 loop reads CASSNGFRAKNIQYF.